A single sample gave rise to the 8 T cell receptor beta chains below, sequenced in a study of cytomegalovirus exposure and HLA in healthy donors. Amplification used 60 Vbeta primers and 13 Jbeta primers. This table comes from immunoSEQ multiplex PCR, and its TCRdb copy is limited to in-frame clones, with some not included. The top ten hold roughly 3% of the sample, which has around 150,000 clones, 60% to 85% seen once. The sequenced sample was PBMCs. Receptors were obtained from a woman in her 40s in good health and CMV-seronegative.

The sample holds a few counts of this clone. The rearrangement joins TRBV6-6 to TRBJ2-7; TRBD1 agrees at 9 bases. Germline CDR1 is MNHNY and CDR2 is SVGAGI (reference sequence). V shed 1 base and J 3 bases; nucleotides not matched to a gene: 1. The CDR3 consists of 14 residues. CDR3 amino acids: CASSYLGQGYEQYF. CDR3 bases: TGTGCCAGCAGTTACTTGGGACAGGGCTACGAGCAGTACTTC.

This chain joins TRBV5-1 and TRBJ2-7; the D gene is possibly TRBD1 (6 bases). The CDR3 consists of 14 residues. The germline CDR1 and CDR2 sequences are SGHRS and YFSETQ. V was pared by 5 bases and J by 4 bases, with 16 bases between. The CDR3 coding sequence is TGCGCCAGCAGAGATCCCGGGACACCGTACGAGCAGTACTTC. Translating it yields CASRDPGTPYEQYF.

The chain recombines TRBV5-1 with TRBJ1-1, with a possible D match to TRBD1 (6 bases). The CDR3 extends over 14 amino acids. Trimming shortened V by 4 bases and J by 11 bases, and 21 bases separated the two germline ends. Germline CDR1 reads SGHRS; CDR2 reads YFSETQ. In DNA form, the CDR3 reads TGCGCCAGCAGCCCACTCATAACGGACAGTGAGGCTTTCTTT. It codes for CASSPLITDSEAFF.

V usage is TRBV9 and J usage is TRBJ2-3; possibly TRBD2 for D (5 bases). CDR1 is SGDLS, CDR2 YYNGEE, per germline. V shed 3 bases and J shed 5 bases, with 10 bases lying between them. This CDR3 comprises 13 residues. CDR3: CASSAQLVDTQYF. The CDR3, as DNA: TGTGCCAGCAGCGCCCAACTAGTAGATACGCAGTATTTT.

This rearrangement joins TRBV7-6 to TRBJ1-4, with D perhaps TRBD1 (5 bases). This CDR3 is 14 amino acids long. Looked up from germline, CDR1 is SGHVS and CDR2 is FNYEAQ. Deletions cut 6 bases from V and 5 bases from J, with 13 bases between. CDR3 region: CASRMTELNEKLFF. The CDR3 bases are TGTGCCAGCAGGATGACAGAACTAAATGAAAAACTGTTTTTT.

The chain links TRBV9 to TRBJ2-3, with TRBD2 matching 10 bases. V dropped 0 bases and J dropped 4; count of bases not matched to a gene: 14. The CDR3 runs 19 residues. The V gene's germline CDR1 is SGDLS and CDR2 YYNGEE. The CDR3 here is CASSVASGGALLAADTQYF. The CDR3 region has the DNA TGTGCCAGCAGCGTAGCTAGCGGGGGAGCTCTACTTGCGGCAGATACGCAGTATTTT. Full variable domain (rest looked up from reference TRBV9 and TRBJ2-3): DSGVTQTPKHLITATGQRVTLRCSPRSGDLSVYWYQQSLDQGLQFLIQYYNGEERAKGNILERFSAQQFPDLHSELNLSSLELGDSALYFCASSVASGGALLAADTQYFGPGTRLTVL.

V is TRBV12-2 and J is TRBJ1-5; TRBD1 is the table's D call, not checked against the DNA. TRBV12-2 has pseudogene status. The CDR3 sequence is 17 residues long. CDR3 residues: CASRLFEGDRASQPQHF. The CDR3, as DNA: TGTGCAAGTCGCTTATTTGAGGGTGACAGGGCGAGTCAGCCCCAGCATTTT.

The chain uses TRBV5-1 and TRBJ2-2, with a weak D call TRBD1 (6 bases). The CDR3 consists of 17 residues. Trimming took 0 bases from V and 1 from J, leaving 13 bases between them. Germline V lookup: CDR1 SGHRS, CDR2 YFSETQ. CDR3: CASSLAPTGWNTGELFF. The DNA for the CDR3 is TGCGCCAGCAGCTTGGCCCCTACAGGGTGGAACACCGGGGAGCTGTTTTTT.